This entry features one T cell receptor (beta chain) sequence. The antigen this receptor binds is unknown. No base quality information exists; no much larger clone differs at one position. Libraries were built with PCR. DNA from cultured CD4+ T cells underwent TCR sequencing with the Oncomine TCR Beta short-read assay at the Johns Hopkins FTIC core. Genomic DNA was extracted from the cultured CD4+ T cells with the QIAamp micro DNA kit. The Oncomine TCR Beta libraries from cultured CD4+ T cells were pooled using unique dual indexes and then sequenced on an Illumina iSeq 100. From the authors' description of their analysis: Non-productive sequences were removed, and CDR3s that did not start with C, did not end with F or W, or were shorter than 7 amino acids were discarded. The MANAFEST web application was used to identify antigen-specific clonotypes by comparing peptide-stimulated wells against reference wells and other culture wells. An FDR below 0.05, an odds ratio above 5, and a productive frequency above 0.1% in at least two of three replicate wells were required for clones to be considered positive. Cross-reactive clonotypes were defined as significantly expanded in both SARS-CoV-2 spike wells and at least one common cold coronavirus spike condition. Similarity between CDR3 sequences was evaluated in R version 3.6.1 using Levenshtein distances (stringdist) and unrooted phylogenetic trees (ape). TCRdb reran the public reads through fastp at Q25 and MiXCR, keeping productive beta chains. Rows merge per CDR3 protein into single entries with the most common DNA and genes. The authors' filters were not applied to this entry. This sample comprises 20,000 to 25,000 distinct CDR3 sequences, nearly 55% of them detected only once. The ten top clones hold roughly 5.6% of the sample.

This record comes from a study of vaccination and CD4 T cells after COVID-19 (dated by TCRdb to between 2021 and 2022). Regarding the research as a whole: SARS-CoV-2 positivity had been established in the convalescent patients by nasal swab PCR, and mild disease was recorded in about 9 of these patients and severe disease in one. Six males and four females were included in the convalescent cohort, with two Hispanic individuals, seven Caucasians, two Asians and one multiracial person represented. Participants received two doses of either the Pfizer-BioNTech BNT162b2 vaccine (n=8) or the Moderna mRNA-1273 vaccine (n=2). Post-COVID blood samples were collected from convalescent patients a median of roughly 100 days after diagnosis, with a range of about 30 to 180 days. Post-vaccine blood samples were collected a median of approximately 72 days after the second vaccine dose, ranging from about 12 to 250 days. Culture stimuli were overlapping spike peptide pools from SARS-CoV-2 and from the common cold coronaviruses HCoV-NL63, HCoV-OC43 and HCoV-229E. Control cultures used a CEFX viral epitope pool as positive control, an HIV-1 Nef peptide pool as negative control, or no peptide. In roughly 11 COVID-19 convalescent patients and a handful of infection-naive healthy vaccine recipients, the spike-specific CD4+ TCR repertoire before mRNA vaccination was compared with the repertoire after mRNA vaccination. The paper's findings and limits, for the study overall: Relatively few convalescent patients were included in the study, and early timepoints after natural infection were not analyzed. In convalescent patients, a median around 86% of post-vaccine SARS-CoV-2-reactive clones were detected only after vaccination, suggesting vaccine-specific priming. The median count of SARS-CoV-2-reactive clonotypes went up from 20 to 25 after infection to a few dozen after vaccination, although the change was not significant. Nearly all vaccine-specific clones in convalescent patients (304 of 307) were mono-reactive for SARS-CoV-2 spike rather than cross-reactive with common cold coronaviruses.

The germline V gene (reference sequence) specifies LNHDA as CDR1 and SQIVND as CDR2. V drops 7 bases and J drops 6 bases, leaving 15 bases in between. The CDR3 holds 13 amino acids from the cysteine to the phenylalanine. Solely the CDR3 DNA is kept, with 39 bases framed from the first base. The intended sense of this specimen's treatment or condition label: 10-day PBMC culture with coronavirus spike peptide pools or control peptides (ViraFEST assay). The ViraFEST assay was used in the study, in which antigen-specific T cells were expanded with peptide pools and expanded clonotypes were subsequently identified by TCR sequencing. Positive SARS-CoV-2 PCR tests in the convalescent patients dated from March to December 2020, before Alpha, Beta and Delta variants emerged in the United States. PBMCs were cultured at two million per well in IMDM supplemented with approximately 5.4% human AB serum and 9.5 to 10 IU/ml IL-2, with 10 ug/ml peptide pools added. On days 3 and 7, half of the culture medium was replaced with fresh IL-2-containing medium. CD4+ T cells were isolated after 10 days of culture through negative selection using the EasySep CD4+ T cell isolation kit. PBMCs were separated from whole blood using Ficoll-Paque Plus gradient centrifugation and then either used fresh or cryopreserved at -140C. Culture conditions were generally each tested in triplicate wells.

The sequence was obtained from a human donor who had recovered from COVID-19. Sequenced input: CD4+ T cells from blood, cultured in vitro. This chain joins TRBV19 to TRBJ1-2; TRBD1 is a weak D gene call, 5 bases matching. The CDR3 reads CASNQGGLNGYTF. At the DNA level, the sequence is TGTGCCAGTAATCAGGGCGGACTAAATGGCTACACCTTC.